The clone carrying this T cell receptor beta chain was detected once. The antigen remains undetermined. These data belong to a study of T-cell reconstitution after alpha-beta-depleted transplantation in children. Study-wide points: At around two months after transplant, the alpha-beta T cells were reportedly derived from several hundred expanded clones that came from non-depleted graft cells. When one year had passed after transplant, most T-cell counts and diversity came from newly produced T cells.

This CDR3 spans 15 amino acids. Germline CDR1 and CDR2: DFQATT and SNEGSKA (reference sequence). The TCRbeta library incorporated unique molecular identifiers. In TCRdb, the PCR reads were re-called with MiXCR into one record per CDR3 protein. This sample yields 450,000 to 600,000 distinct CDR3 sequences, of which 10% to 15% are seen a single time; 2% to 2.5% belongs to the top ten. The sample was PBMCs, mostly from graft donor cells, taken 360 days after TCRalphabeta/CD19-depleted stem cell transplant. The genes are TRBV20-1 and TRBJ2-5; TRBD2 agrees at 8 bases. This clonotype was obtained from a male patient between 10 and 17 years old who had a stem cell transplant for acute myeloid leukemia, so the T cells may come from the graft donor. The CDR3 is CRAQAAGEGAWTQYF. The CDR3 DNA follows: TGCAGGGCCCAGGCAGCGGGAGAAGGAGCATGGACCCAGTACTTC.